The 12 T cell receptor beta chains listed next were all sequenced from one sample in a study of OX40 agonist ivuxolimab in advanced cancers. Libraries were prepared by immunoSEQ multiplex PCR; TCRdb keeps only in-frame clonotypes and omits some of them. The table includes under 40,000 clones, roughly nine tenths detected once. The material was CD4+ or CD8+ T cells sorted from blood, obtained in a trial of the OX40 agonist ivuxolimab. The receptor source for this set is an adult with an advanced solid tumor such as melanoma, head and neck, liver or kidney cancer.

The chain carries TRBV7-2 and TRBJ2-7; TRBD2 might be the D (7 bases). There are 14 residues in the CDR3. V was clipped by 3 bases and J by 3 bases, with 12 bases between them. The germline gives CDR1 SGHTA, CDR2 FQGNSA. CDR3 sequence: CASSFRGANYEQYF. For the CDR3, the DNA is TGTGCCAGCAGCTTCCGGGGGGCTAACTACGAGCAGTACTTC.

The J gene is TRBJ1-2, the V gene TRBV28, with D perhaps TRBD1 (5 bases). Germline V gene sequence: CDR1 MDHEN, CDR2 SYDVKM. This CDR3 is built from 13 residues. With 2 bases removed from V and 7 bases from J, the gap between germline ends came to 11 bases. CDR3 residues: CASSLPPGGGYTF. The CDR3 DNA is TGTGCCAGCAGTTTACCTCCGGGGGGTGGCTACACCTTC.

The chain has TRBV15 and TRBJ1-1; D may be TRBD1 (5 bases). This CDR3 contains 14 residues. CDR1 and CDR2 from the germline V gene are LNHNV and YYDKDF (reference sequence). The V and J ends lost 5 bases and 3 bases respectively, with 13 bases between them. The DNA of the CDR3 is TGTGCCACCAGCGGACACCGGGGGGACACTGAAGCTTTCTTT. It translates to CATSGHRGDTEAFF.

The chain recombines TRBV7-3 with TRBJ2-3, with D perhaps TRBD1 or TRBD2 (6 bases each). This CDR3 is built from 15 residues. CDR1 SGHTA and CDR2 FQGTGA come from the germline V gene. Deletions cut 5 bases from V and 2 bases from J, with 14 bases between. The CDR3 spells CASSPRGDHTDTQYF. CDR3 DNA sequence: TGTGCCAGCAGCCCAAGGGGGGACCACACAGATACGCAGTATTTT.

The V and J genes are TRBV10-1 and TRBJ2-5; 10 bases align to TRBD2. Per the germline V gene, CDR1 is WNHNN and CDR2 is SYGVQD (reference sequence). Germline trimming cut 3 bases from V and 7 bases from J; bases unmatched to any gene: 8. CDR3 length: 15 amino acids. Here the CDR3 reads CASSDLAGGAGTQYF. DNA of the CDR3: TGCGCCAGCAGTGATTTAGCGGGGGGCGCCGGGACCCAGTACTTC.

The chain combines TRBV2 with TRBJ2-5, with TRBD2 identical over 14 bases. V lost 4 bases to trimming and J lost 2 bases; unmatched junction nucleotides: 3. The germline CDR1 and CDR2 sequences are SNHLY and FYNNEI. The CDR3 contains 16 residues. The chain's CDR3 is CASSGLAGGRQETQYF. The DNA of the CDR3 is TGTGCCAGCAGTGGACTAGCGGGGGGGCGTCAAGAGACCCAGTACTTC.

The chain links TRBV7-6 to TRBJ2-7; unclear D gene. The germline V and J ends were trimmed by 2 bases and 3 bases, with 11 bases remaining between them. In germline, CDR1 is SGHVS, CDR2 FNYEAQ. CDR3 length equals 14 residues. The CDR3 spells CASSLSEVVYEQYF. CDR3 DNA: TGTGCCAGCAGCTTATCAGAGGTGGTCTACGAGCAGTACTTC. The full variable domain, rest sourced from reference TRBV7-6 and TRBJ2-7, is GAGVSQSPRYKVTKRGQDVALRCDPISGHVSLYWYRQALGQGPEFLTYFNYEAQQDKSGLPNDRFSAERPEGSISTLTIQRTEQRDSAMYRCASSLSEVVYEQYFGPGTRLTVT.

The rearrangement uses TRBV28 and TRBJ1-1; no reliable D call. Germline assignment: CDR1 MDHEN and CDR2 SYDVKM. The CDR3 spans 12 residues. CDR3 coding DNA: TGTGCTTTCGAACAACAGAACACTGAAGCTTTCTTT. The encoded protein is CAFEQQNTEAFF.

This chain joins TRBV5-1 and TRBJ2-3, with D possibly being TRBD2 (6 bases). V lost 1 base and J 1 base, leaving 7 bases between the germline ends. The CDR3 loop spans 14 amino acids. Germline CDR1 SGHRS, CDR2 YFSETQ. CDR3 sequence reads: CASSLSGGTDTQYF. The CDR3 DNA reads TGCGCCAGCAGCTTGTCGGGGGGCACAGATACGCAGTATTTT.

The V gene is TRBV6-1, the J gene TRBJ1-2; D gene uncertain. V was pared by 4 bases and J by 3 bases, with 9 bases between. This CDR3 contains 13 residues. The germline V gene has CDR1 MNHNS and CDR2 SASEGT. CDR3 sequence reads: CASSADKDYGYTF. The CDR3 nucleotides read TGTGCCAGCAGTGCCGATAAAGACTATGGCTACACCTTC.

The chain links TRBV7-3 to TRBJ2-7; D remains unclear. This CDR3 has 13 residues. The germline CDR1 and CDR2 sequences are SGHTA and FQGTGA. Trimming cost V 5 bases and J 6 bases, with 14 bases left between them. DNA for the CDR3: TGTGCCAGCAGCCCCTCGGAGAATAGCGAGCAGTACTTC. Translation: CASSPSENSEQYF.

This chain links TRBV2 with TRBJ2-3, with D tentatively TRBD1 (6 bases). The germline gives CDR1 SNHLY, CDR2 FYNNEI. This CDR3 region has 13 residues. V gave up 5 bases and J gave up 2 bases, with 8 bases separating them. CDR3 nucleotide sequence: TGTGCCAGCAGTCAGGGGCCCACAGATACGCAGTATTTT. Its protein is CASSQGPTDTQYF.